Shown below are 16 T cell receptor beta chains from a single sample sequenced in a study of OX40 agonist ivuxolimab in advanced cancers. Sequencing was performed with immunoSEQ multiplex PCR; in TCRdb, only in-frame clones are kept and a portion is missing. This table has some 64,000 clones, about 83% appearing once. Source: CD4+ or CD8+ T cells sorted from blood, taken in a trial of the OX40 agonist ivuxolimab. These receptors all come from an adult with an advanced solid tumor such as melanoma, head and neck, liver or kidney cancer.

This clone came up a few times. J is TRBJ2-7 and V is TRBV2, with D perhaps matching TRBD1 (5 bases). The CDR3 has 11 residues. Germline assignment: CDR1 SNHLY and CDR2 FYNNEI. With 5 bases removed from V and 6 bases from J, the gap between germline ends came to 8 bases. The CDR3 loop is CASSWTSEQYF. CDR3 DNA: TGTGCCAGCAGTTGGACATCCGAGCAGTACTTC.

The chain recombines TRBV2 with TRBJ2-3, with unresolved D. The germline V gene encodes CDR1 SNHLY and CDR2 FYNNEI. V dropped 4 bases and J dropped 6 bases, with 5 bases sitting between them. CDR3 length: 11 amino acids. In nucleotides, the CDR3 is TGTGCCAGCAGTGTTGGGGATACGCAGTATTTT. Encoded protein: CASSVGDTQYF.

The chain carries TRBV7-2 and TRBJ2-4; 7 bases are a match to TRBD2. The CDR3 is 13 amino acids. V trimming: 3 bases; J trimming: 8 bases; junction bases outside the gene matches: 4. CDR1 and CDR2 from the germline V gene are SGHTA and FQGNSA. Here the CDR3 reads CASSFSGLDIQYF. DNA for the CDR3: TGTGCCAGCAGCTTCTCAGGACTAGACATTCAGTACTTC. The complete variable domain, with remaining parts taken from reference TRBV7-2 and TRBJ2-4, reads GAGVSQSPSNKVTEKGKDVELRCDPISGHTALYWYRQSLGQGLEFLIYFQGNSAPDKSGLPSDRFSAERTGGSVSTLTIQRTQQEDSAVYLCASSFSGLDIQYFGAGTRLSVL.

The rearrangement joins TRBV30 to TRBJ1-4, with D maybe TRBD1 (5 bases). V was shortened by 4 bases and J by 4 bases, with 16 bases between the two germline ends. In germline, CDR1 is GTSNPN, CDR2 SVGIG (reference sequence). The CDR3 loop spans 15 amino acids. The chain's CDR3 is CAWNLRGRDNEKLFF. CDR3 DNA sequence: TGTGCCTGGAACCTAAGGGGCAGAGATAATGAAAAACTGTTTTTT. Supplemented by reference TRBV30 and TRBJ1-4, the full variable domain reads SQTIHQWPATLVQPVGSPLSLECTVEGTSNPNLYWYRQAAGRGLQLLFYSVGIGQISSEVPQNLSASRPQDRQFILSSKKLLLSDSGFYLCAWNLRGRDNEKLFFGSGTQLSVL.

The V gene is TRBV9, the J gene TRBJ1-1; a weak D match, TRBD1 (6 bases). V shed 6 bases and J shed 4 bases, with 16 bases lying between them. The V gene's germline CDR1 is SGDLS and CDR2 YYNGEE. The CDR3 totals 14 residues. The CDR3 sequence is CASTVGGASTEAFF. CDR3 in DNA: TGTGCCAGCACCGTGGGGGGCGCGAGCACTGAAGCTTTCTTT.

This clone has just a few counts. The chain recombines TRBV19 with TRBJ2-7, with TRBD2 matching 11 bases. Germline values: CDR1 LNHDA, CDR2 SQIVND (reference sequence). J was trimmed by 2 bases and V by 8 bases; bases with no gene match: 5. The CDR3 loop spans 14 amino acids. The CDR3 DNA reads as TGTGCCAGTGGCTCTAGCGGGGGGCCCTACGAGCAGTACTTC. Its protein product is CASGSSGGPYEQYF.

Worth noting for this clone: Within the sample, other DNA sequences also encode this same CDR3. The rearrangement uses TRBV19 and TRBJ1-3, with D perhaps matching TRBD1 (5 bases). The CDR3 length is 14 residues. From germline, CDR1 is LNHDA and CDR2 SQIVND (reference sequence). Trimming pared 3 bases from V and 1 base from J, leaving 7 bases between. The CDR3 nucleotides are TGTGCCAGTAGTATCGACAGTTCTGGAAACACCATATATTTT. Encoded protein: CASSIDSSGNTIYF.

The table lists this clone with a count of one. The chain uses TRBV19 and TRBJ1-1; 7 bases are shared with TRBD1. V lost 5 bases, J lost 0 bases, and 3 bases stayed unmatched. This CDR3 has 14 residues. Germline V CDR1 and CDR2: LNHDA, SQIVND (reference sequence). Here the CDR3 reads CASSLQGVNTEAFF. Written as DNA, the CDR3 is TGTGCCAGTAGTTTGCAGGGGGTGAACACTGAAGCTTTCTTT.

V and J are TRBV6-5 and TRBJ2-7; TRBD2 matches at 7 bases. Germline V gene data show CDR1 as MNHEY and CDR2 as SVGAGI. With 2 bases clipped from V and 6 bases from J, the junction kept 10 bases outside the gene matches. The CDR3 is 15 residues long. CDR3 nucleotide sequence: TGTGCCAGCAGTTACAGTGGCGGGAGCCTTGCCGAGCAGTACTTC. This translates into CASSYSGGSLAEQYF.

CDR3 residues: CASSPRQGVGTDTQYF. The CDR3 DNA is TGTGCCAGCAGTCCGCGACAGGGGGTGGGCACAGATACGCAGTATTTT. The chain recombines TRBV28 with TRBJ2-3; TRBD1 agrees at 9 bases. The CDR3 runs to 16 residues. V dropped 5 bases and J dropped 1; count of bases not matched to a gene: 7. Germline-derived CDR1 and CDR2 are MDHEN and SYDVKM.

A single count supports this clone. The V gene is TRBV9, the J gene TRBJ2-2; 9 bases match TRBD2. The CDR3 has 16 amino acids. Germline V gene sequence: CDR1 SGDLS, CDR2 YYNGEE. V gave up 0 bases and J gave up 3 bases; unmatched junction bases: 3. CDR3 sequence reads: CASSVGGGADTGELFF. CDR3 coding DNA: TGTGCCAGCAGCGTAGGCGGGGGGGCCGACACCGGGGAGCTGTTTTTT.

The chain is built from TRBV6-5 and TRBJ2-7; TRBD1 is a possible D gene (6 bases). V lost 4 bases and J 4 bases, leaving 20 bases between the germline ends. The CDR3 spans 16 residues. Per the germline V gene, CDR1 is MNHEY and CDR2 is SVGAGI. The CDR3 protein is CASSFRGSEGAYEQYF. The DNA of the CDR3 is TGTGCCAGCAGTTTTAGGGGGAGCGAGGGAGCATACGAGCAGTACTTC.

The chain combines TRBV7-2 with TRBJ2-1; D gene unclear. The CDR3 has 13 amino acids. Trimming cost V 6 bases and J 6 bases, with 12 bases left between them. CDR1 and CDR2 (germline): SGHTA, FQGNSA. In DNA form, the CDR3 reads TGTGCCAGCAGGGCAGCATCAGGCAATGAGCAGTTCTTC. Translation gives CASRAASGNEQFF.

This chain links TRBV7-8 with TRBJ2-7; D possibly corresponds to TRBD1 (6 bases). CDR3 length: 13 residues. The germline V gene has CDR1 SGHVS and CDR2 FQNEAQ. Trimming took 1 base from V and 5 from J, leaving 9 bases between them. CDR3 protein: CASSLVQGDEQYF. The CDR3 DNA reads TGTGCCAGCAGCTTAGTACAGGGCGACGAGCAGTACTTC.

This clone was counted a few times. The V gene is TRBV7-9, the J gene TRBJ2-5, with a possible D match to TRBD1 (5 bases). The CDR3 has 16 residues. In germline, CDR1 is SEHNR, CDR2 FQNEAQ (reference sequence). V lost 1 base and J lost 0, with 12 bases in between. The CDR3 protein is CASSLGNRQYQETQYF. The CDR3 DNA reads TGTGCCAGCAGCTTAGGAAATCGACAGTACCAAGAGACCCAGTACTTC.

This rearrangement joins TRBV5-1 to TRBJ1-4; no definite D call. The CDR3 spans 13 residues. V lost 1 base and J lost 8, with 9 bases in between. Germline V gene lookup returns CDR1 SGHRS and CDR2 YFSETQ. The CDR3 protein is CASSLNSGEKLFF. The CDR3 nucleotides are TGCGCCAGCAGCTTGAATAGTGGGGAAAAACTGTTTTTT.